This is a list of T cell receptor beta chains from one sample in a study of CD8 T cells in Susac syndrome. TCRdb called the immunoSEQ multiplex PCR reads again in MiXCR, with one record for every CDR3 protein. This table holds about 170,000 distinct CDR3 sequences, around 95% found once. The sample consisted of CD4+ T cells from PBMCs. The receptors originated from a human donor with Susac syndrome. CDR3s include the opening cysteine and the closing phenylalanine or tryptophan. The D gene is left open where the match is weak. Clone size appears in some rows only: once, few, many, or a class for an expanded clone.

d_call: .
j_call: TRBJ1-6
clone_size: .
v_call: TRBV19
cdr3_aa: CASRPGHNNSPLHF
cdr3_nt: TGTGCCAGTAGGCCGGGACATAATAATTCACCCCTCCACTTT

d_call: TRBD1
j_call: TRBJ2-3
clone_size: .
v_call: TRBV5-1
cdr3_aa: CASSLGQGLYTDTQYF
cdr3_nt: TGCGCCAGCAGCTTGGGACAGGGCCTTTACACAGATACGCAGTATTTT

d_call: TRBD1
j_call: TRBJ1-4
clone_size: once
v_call: TRBV7-9
cdr3_aa: CASSLAGTAEKLFF
cdr3_nt: TGTGCCAGCAGCTTAGCCGGGACAGCTGAAAAACTGTTTTTT

d_call: TRBD1
j_call: TRBJ2-7
clone_size: .
v_call: TRBV6-5
cdr3_aa: CASSDRVYEQYF
cdr3_nt: TGTGCCAGCAGCGACAGGGTCTACGAGCAGTACTTC

d_call: .
j_call: TRBJ1-2
clone_size: .
v_call: TRBV20-1
cdr3_aa: CSARDMRDLEGYTF
cdr3_nt: TGCAGTGCTAGAGATATGAGGGACTTGGAAGGCTACACCTTC

d_call: .
j_call: TRBJ2-5
clone_size: few
v_call: TRBV6-5
cdr3_aa: CASSYSTLKGEETQYF
cdr3_nt: TGTGCCAGCAGTTACTCGACTTTGAAAGGGGAAGAGACCCAGTACTTC

d_call: .
j_call: TRBJ1-2
clone_size: .
v_call: TRBV29-1
cdr3_aa: CSVDGGERTSYYGYTF
cdr3_nt: TGCAGCGTTGATGGGGGAGAGCGAACGTCCTATTATGGCTACACCTTC

d_call: .
j_call: TRBJ2-7
clone_size: once
v_call: TRBV28
cdr3_aa: CASSFPGSGSYEQYF
cdr3_nt: TGTGCCAGCAGTTTCCCAGGGTCGGGCTCCTACGAGCAGTACTTC

d_call: .
j_call: TRBJ2-2
clone_size: .
v_call: TRBV4-2
cdr3_aa: CASSQLDSSAGELFF
cdr3_nt: TGTGCCAGCAGCCAATTGGATAGTTCCGCCGGGGAGCTGTTTTTT

d_call: .
j_call: TRBJ2-7
clone_size: .
v_call: TRBV7-2
cdr3_aa: CASGPPRSYEQYF
cdr3_nt: TGTGCCAGCGGTCCCCCACGGAGCTACGAGCAGTACTTC